This is a list of T cell receptor beta chains from one sample in a study of naive and memory T cell subsets. TCRdb called the UMI-ligation and nested PCR reads again in MiXCR, with one record for every CDR3 protein. The sample carries around 160,000 distinct CDR3 sequences, 15% to 20% recorded once. The sequencing sample was made of naive CD4+ T cells from blood. The receptor source for this set is a human donor in good health. The CDR3 runs from the conserved cysteine through the conserved F or W. A D gene is named only where the DNA matches it firmly. The size of a clone is reported for some rows only, either as once, few or many, or as a class for expanded clones.

>TRBJ2-6|TRBV12-3/TRBV12-4|NA|NA
TGTGCCAGCAGCTTACAGGGGGGACTAGCAGGGGCCAACGTCCTGACTTTC
CASSLQGGLAGANVLTF
>TRBJ2-5|TRBV7-2|TRBD1|few
TGTGCCAGCAGCGTAGAGGGGGACAGTCCGGGGGAGACCCAGTACTTC
CASSVEGDSPGETQYF
>TRBJ2-3|TRBV10-2|NA|few
TGCGCCAGCAGTGAGGCGGCAGATACGCAGTATTTT
CASSEAADTQYF
>TRBJ2-3|TRBV7-9|NA|few
TGTGCCAGCAGCCGACCTCCCGGACGGGCTAACACAGATACGCAGTATTTT
CASSRPPGRANTDTQYF
>TRBJ1-6|TRBV12-3/TRBV12-4|NA|NA
TGTGCCAGCAGTTTCAGAAATTCACCCCTCCACTTT
CASSFRNSPLHF
>TRBJ2-6|TRBV10-3|NA|NA
TGTGCCATCAGAGGTGGGGGATTCGGGGCCAACGTCCTGACTTTC
CAIRGGGFGANVLTF
>TRBJ1-1|TRBV29-1|TRBD1|few
TGCAGCGTTGATGGGACAGGGCTCACTGAAGCTTTCTTT
CSVDGTGLTEAFF
>TRBJ2-1|TRBV2|TRBD2|NA
TGTGCCAGCAAGATGGGAGACAGGAGACTAGCGGGAGAACGAGGCTCCTACAATGAGCAGTTCTTC
CASKMGDRRLAGERGSYNEQFF
>TRBJ2-7|TRBV18|TRBD2|NA
TGTGCCAGCTCGGAAGGACTAGCGGTGAGCTCCTACGAGCAGTACTTC
CASSEGLAVSSYEQYF
>TRBJ2-2|TRBV5-1|NA|NA
TGCGCCAGCAGCCCGGGGCCCCAGAACACCGGGGAGCTGTTTTTT
CASSPGPQNTGELFF
>TRBJ1-1|TRBV7-2|NA|NA
TGTGCCAGCAGCTTAGACGGGACTGACACTGAAGCTTTCTTT
CASSLDGTDTEAFF
>TRBJ1-1|TRBV7-8|NA|few
TGTGCCAGCAGTCCCTTTTATGGGTTGCGGACGAACACTGAAGCTTTCTTT
CASSPFYGLRTNTEAFF
>TRBJ2-5|TRBV28|TRBD1|many
TGTGCCAGCAGCTCGTCAGCTCCGGGACAGAAAGAGACCCAGTACTTC
CASSSSAPGQKETQYF
>TRBJ2-1|TRBV30|TRBD2|NA
TGTGCCTTGCTAATAGCGGGAGGGCCCTTCTTC
CALLIAGGPFF
>TRBJ2-1|TRBV5-1|NA|few
TGCGCCAGCTCTCAAAATAGCGGCTCCTACAATGAGCAGTTCTTC
CASSQNSGSYNEQFF
>TRBJ2-1|TRBV12-3/TRBV12-4|TRBD2|few
TGTGCCAGCAGTACCCAACTAGCGGGAGACTACAATGAGCAGTTCTTC
CASSTQLAGDYNEQFF
>TRBJ2-7|TRBV19|TRBD2|NA
TGTGCCAGTAGTGGGACTAAATTATCCTACGAGCAGTACTTC
CASSGTKLSYEQYF
>TRBJ2-3|TRBV12-3/TRBV12-4|TRBD2|once
TGTGCCAGCAGTTTATCTAGCGGGAGCCCAGATACGCAGTATTTT
CASSLSSGSPDTQYF
>TRBJ2-7|TRBV6-6|NA|few
TGTGCCAGCAGTTACTCCGGGACCGACGAAGGTACCCTCCTAACTTACTTC
CASSYSGTDEGTLLTYF
>TRBJ2-5|TRBV29-1|NA|few
TGCAGCGTCGCGCCTGGATTCGAGACCCAGTACTTC
CSVAPGFETQYF
>TRBJ2-5|TRBV5-1|TRBD1|few
TGCGCCAGCAGCTTGTCAACAGGGGCTCAAGAGACCCAGTACTTC
CASSLSTGAQETQYF
>TRBJ2-7|TRBV28|TRBD2|NA
TGTGCCAGCAGCTCGAGACTAGCGGGAGTTAGGTTTTCCTACGAGCAGTACTTC
CASSSRLAGVRFSYEQYF
>TRBJ1-1|TRBV15|NA|few
TGTGCCACCAGCAGAGATCGAGCGAACACTGAAGCTTTCTTT
CATSRDRANTEAFF
>TRBJ1-5|TRBV24-1|NA|NA
TGTGCATCAGCCCCAGGGCTCTATAGCAATCAGCCCCAGCATTTT
CASAPGLYSNQPQHF
>TRBJ2-3|TRBV9|NA|many
TGTGCCAGCAGCGCCGGGGGACTTTCAGGGGCAGCAAGCACAGATACGCAGTATTTT
CASSAGGLSGAASTDTQYF
>TRBJ2-3|TRBV29-1|TRBD1|NA
TGCAGCGTTGAGGGCCAGGGGGGCACAGATACGCAGTATTTT
CSVEGQGGTDTQYF
>TRBJ2-1|TRBV6-6|NA|few
TGTGCCTACTCCCAGCAGGCAAGCTCCTACAATGAGCAGTTCTTC
CAYSQQASSYNEQFF
>TRBJ2-7|TRBV20-1|TRBD2|NA
TGCAGTGCTAGAGAAACTAGCGGGAGTGGCCACGAGCAGTACTTC
CSARETSGSGHEQYF
>TRBJ1-1|TRBV20-1|NA|few
TGCAGTGCTAGAGATTTCCAACAGGTTAACACTGAAGCTTTCTTT
CSARDFQQVNTEAFF
>TRBJ2-3|TRBV29-1|NA|many
TGCAGCGTTGACCTAGAGAGCACAGATACGCAGTATTTT
CSVDLESTDTQYF
>TRBJ1-1|TRBV6-5|NA|few
TGTGCCAGCAGTCGAAACCCAAGTAACACTCTGAGACAAGCTTTCTTT
CASSRNPSNTLRQAFF
>TRBJ2-6|TRBV20-1|NA|many
TGCAGTGCTAGCGGAACTTCTGGGGCCAACGTCCTGACTTTC
CSASGTSGANVLTF
>TRBJ2-2|TRBV5-1|TRBD1|few
TGCGCCAGCAGCGTGGACAGGGGGCGGACCGGGGAGCTGTTTTTT
CASSVDRGRTGELFF
>TRBJ2-1|TRBV5-1|TRBD2|NA
TGCGCCAGCAGCTTCAGTGCTATTTTCCGGGACTATCGAGAGGGCGATGAGCAGTTCTTC
CASSFSAIFRDYREGDEQFF
>TRBJ2-7|TRBV20-1|NA|few
TGCAGTGCTAGAGACGGCCCCTACGAGCAGTACTTC
CSARDGPYEQYF
>TRBJ2-3|TRBV20-1|NA|many
TGCAGTGCCCTCTTCCGACACCTTACTAGCACAGATACGCAGTATTTT
CSALFRHLTSTDTQYF
>TRBJ1-3|TRBV6-2/TRBV6-3|NA|few
TGTGCCAGCAGTTTTCAAGGAAACACCATATATTTT
CASSFQGNTIYF
>TRBJ2-7|TRBV30|TRBD2|NA
TGTGCCTGGAGTGCCACTAGCGGGTACCTCCGGCACGAGCAGTACTTC
CAWSATSGYLRHEQYF
>TRBJ1-1|TRBV3-1|TRBD1|few
TGTGCCAGCAGCCAATCTGGACAGGGAGCTGAAGCTTTCTTT
CASSQSGQGAEAFF
>TRBJ2-3|TRBV4-1|NA|NA
TGCGCCAGCAGCCAAGGTCCGGGGCCAGATACGCAGTATTTT
CASSQGPGPDTQYF
>TRBJ2-1|TRBV11-2|TRBD2|few
TGTGCCAGCAGCACATTACGGGGGGGGGGAGGTGAGCAGTTCTTC
CASSTLRGGGGEQFF
>TRBJ2-1|TRBV5-5|TRBD2|few
TGTGCCAGCGACCGTGGACTAGCGGTATACAATGAGCAGTTCTTC
CASDRGLAVYNEQFF
>TRBJ2-3|TRBV10-1|TRBD2|NA
TGCGCCAGAAGTGCTTATAGCGGGAGGGCAGATACGCAGTATTTT
CARSAYSGRADTQYF
>TRBJ2-3|TRBV29-1|TRBD2|NA
TGCAGCGTTGTAGCGGGAGGCACAGATACGCAGTATTTT
CSVVAGGTDTQYF
>TRBJ1-5|TRBV20-1|NA|few
TGCAGTGCCAGAGTTCCGGAGGCCAATCAGCCCCAGCATTTT
CSARVPEANQPQHF
>TRBJ2-4|TRBV29-1|NA|many
TGCAGCGTTCAGGAGCTAGCCAAAAACATTCAGTACTTC
CSVQELAKNIQYF